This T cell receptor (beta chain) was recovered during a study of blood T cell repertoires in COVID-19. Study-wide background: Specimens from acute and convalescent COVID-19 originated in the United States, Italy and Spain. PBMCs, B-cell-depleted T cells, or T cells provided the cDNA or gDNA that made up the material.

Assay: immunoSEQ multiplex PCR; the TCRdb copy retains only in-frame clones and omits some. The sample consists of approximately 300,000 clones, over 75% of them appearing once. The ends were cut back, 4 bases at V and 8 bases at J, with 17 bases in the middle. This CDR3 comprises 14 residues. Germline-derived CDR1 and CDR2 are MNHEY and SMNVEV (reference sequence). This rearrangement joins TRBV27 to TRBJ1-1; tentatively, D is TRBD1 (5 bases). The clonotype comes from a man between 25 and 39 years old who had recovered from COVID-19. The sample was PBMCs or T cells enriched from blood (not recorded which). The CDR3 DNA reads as TGTGCCAGCAGTTCGCGTATCCGACAGACCGAAGCTTTCTTT. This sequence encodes CASSSRIRQTEAFF.